These T cell receptor beta chains were read from a single sample in a study of cytotoxic CD8 clonotypes in ibrutinib-treated CLL. Using immunoSEQ multiplex PCR, the repertoire was profiled, and TCRdb retains in-frame clones only, with some absent. The sample carries 150,000 to 250,000 clones, over 60% recorded once. Specimen: PBMCs, collected after 24 months of ibrutinib treatment. These receptors were obtained from a human donor with chronic lymphocytic leukemia. The conserved cysteine and the conserved F or W are not part of the CDR3 here. Fields, in order: clone size, V gene, J gene, CDR3 length, CDR3 protein. The size field is filled for only some rows; it gives once, few, many or a size class.

size: -; V: TRBV6-1; J: TRBJ2-7; length: 13; CDR3: ASSAGLAGAIEQY
size: -; V: TRBV28; J: TRBJ2-1; length: 13; CDR3: ASRGGREVYNEQF
size: -; V: TRBV5-8; J: TRBJ1-3; length: 13; CDR3: ASSLEESSGNTIY
size: -; V: TRBV9; J: TRBJ2-1; length: 11; CDR3: ASSGGLGNEQF
size: -; V: TRBV30; J: TRBJ2-7; length: 12; CDR3: AWSLAGVLYEQY
size: few; V: TRBV5-1; J: TRBJ1-1; length: 14; CDR3: ASSPGTGGAGTEAF
size: -; V: TRBV9; J: TRBJ1-2; length: 17; CDR3: ASSAEERPGTDTNYGYT
size: -; V: TRBV29-1; J: TRBJ2-1; length: 11; CDR3: SVVLAIYNEQF
size: -; V: TRBV2; J: TRBJ1-4; length: 11; CDR3: ASMVQLKEKLF
size: -; V: TRBV29-1; J: TRBJ1-1; length: 13; CDR3: SVEDWRVLNTEAF
size: -; V: TRBV28; J: TRBJ1-1; length: 13; CDR3: ASSFLTRDDTEAF
size: few; V: TRBV29-1; J: TRBJ1-2; length: 11; CDR3: SVEVGSNYGYT
size: -; V: TRBV27; J: TRBJ2-1; length: 12; CDR3: ASNRDRHNNEQF
size: -; V: TRBV4-2; J: TRBJ1-5; length: 13; CDR3: ASSQDWGGNQPQH
size: -; V: TRBV4-3; J: TRBJ2-5; length: 15; CDR3: ASSQEIRGKGQETQY
size: -; V: TRBV28; J: TRBJ2-5; length: 11; CDR3: ASSIAGQETQY
size: -; V: TRBV7-2; J: TRBJ2-3; length: 13; CDR3: ASSLNRRGSDTQY
size: -; V: TRBV18; J: TRBJ2-1; length: 15; CDR3: ASSLHTGTGGLGEQF
size: few; V: TRBV2; J: TRBJ1-5; length: 11; CDR3: AAGTGLHQPQH
size: few; V: TRBV2; J: TRBJ1-2; length: 13; CDR3: ASSADRGSGYGYT
size: -; V: TRBV5-1; J: TRBJ1-4; length: 12; CDR3: ASSFGSGGEKLF
size: -; V: TRBV27; J: TRBJ2-7; length: 12; CDR3: ASQLTVGTYEQY
size: -; V: TRBV14; J: TRBJ1-2; length: 9; CDR3: ASSPGNGYT
size: -; V: TRBV11-3; J: TRBJ2-2; length: 15; CDR3: ASSTPRSSGSPGELF
size: -; V: TRBV5-6; J: TRBJ1-4; length: 14; CDR3: ASSLVKGSRNEKLF
size: -; V: TRBV19; J: TRBJ2-3; length: 12; CDR3: ASSIEDRVHTQY
size: -; V: TRBV6-5; J: TRBJ1-1; length: 12; CDR3: ASSYPGQGGKAF
size: -; V: TRBV27; J: TRBJ2-3; length: 13; CDR3: ASSLVGGLTDTQY
size: -; V: TRBV7-2; J: TRBJ2-7; length: 16; CDR3: ASSLPPLSSGGVDEQY
size: -; V: TRBV28; J: TRBJ2-1; length: 10; CDR3: ASSLGLPEQF
size: -; V: TRBV5-4; J: TRBJ2-1; length: 14; CDR3: ASSSRGPATYNEQF
size: -; V: TRBV7-3; J: TRBJ2-5; length: 16; CDR3: ASSSSPHSGRYQETQY
size: -; V: TRBV7-9; J: TRBJ2-3; length: 13; CDR3: ASSLSSGTVDTQY
size: -; V: TRBV6-6; J: TRBJ2-3; length: 14; CDR3: ASGQRQGTSTDTQY
size: once; V: TRBV4-3; J: TRBJ2-7; length: 13; CDR3: ASSLSLDLAYEQY
size: -; V: TRBV4-2; J: TRBJ1-2; length: 12; CDR3: ASSQETDVYGYT
size: -; V: TRBV15; J: TRBJ2-3; length: 15; CDR3: ATSRDHFGDRTDTQY
size: -; V: TRBV28; J: TRBJ2-6; length: 15; CDR3: ATVVGPMSSGANVLT
size: -; V: TRBV12-5; J: TRBJ1-1; length: 9; CDR3: ASAKNTEAF
size: -; V: TRBV29-1; J: TRBJ2-5; length: 14; CDR3: SVEHVGDIRQETQY
size: -; V: TRBV4-1; J: TRBJ1-2; length: 11; CDR3: ASSPQGGRGYT
size: -; V: TRBV7-8; J: TRBJ2-3; length: 13; CDR3: ASSFGHASTDTQY
size: -; V: TRBV5-4; J: TRBJ2-5; length: 13; CDR3: ASSLRSGSGETQY
size: -; V: TRBV5-6; J: TRBJ2-3; length: 14; CDR3: ASSEITGSLTDTQY
size: -; V: TRBV18; J: TRBJ2-2; length: 14; CDR3: ASSPQPKGLSGELF
size: -; V: TRBV7-8; J: TRBJ1-2; length: 14; CDR3: ASSSPYGTGDYGYT
size: few; V: TRBV5-1; J: TRBJ1-4; length: 13; CDR3: ASSLSTGTNEKLF
size: -; V: TRBV5-1; J: TRBJ2-7; length: 12; CDR3: ASSLAGSSYEQY
size: -; V: TRBV9; J: TRBJ2-3; length: 12; CDR3: ASSPHSIADTQY
size: -; V: TRBV5-6; J: TRBJ1-5; length: 13; CDR3: ASSLVGTGSQPQH